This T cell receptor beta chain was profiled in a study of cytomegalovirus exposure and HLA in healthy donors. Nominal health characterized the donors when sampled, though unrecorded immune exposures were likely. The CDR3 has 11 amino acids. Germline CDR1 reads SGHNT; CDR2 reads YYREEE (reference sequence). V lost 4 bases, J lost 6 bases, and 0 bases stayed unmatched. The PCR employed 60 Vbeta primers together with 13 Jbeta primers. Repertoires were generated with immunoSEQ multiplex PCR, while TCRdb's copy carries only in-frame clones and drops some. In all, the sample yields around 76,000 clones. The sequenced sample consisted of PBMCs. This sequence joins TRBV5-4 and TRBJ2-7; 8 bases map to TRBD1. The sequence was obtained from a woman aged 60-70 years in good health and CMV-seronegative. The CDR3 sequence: CASSDRGEQYF. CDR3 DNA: TGTGCCAGCAGCGACAGGGGCGAGCAGTACTTC.